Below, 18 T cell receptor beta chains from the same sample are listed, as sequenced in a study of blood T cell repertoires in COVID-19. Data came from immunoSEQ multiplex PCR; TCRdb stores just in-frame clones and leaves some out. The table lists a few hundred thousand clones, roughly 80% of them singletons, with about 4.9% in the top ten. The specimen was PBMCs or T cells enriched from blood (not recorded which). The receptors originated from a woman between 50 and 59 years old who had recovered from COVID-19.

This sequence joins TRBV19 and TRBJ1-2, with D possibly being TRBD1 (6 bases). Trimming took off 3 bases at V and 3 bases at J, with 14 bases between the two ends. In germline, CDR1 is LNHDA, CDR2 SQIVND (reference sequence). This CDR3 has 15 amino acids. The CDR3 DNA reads TGTGCCAGTAGTATGTCGTGGACAGAACACTATGGCTACACCTTC. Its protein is CASSMSWTEHYGYTF.

The CDR3 region is CASSLSADTEAFF. CDR3 sequence (DNA): TGTGCCAGCAGCTTAAGCGCGGACACTGAAGCTTTCTTT. This chain joins TRBV7-6 and TRBJ1-1; D remains unclear. The CDR3 runs 13 residues. V lost 2 bases and J 3 bases, leaving 7 bases between the germline ends. CDR1 and CDR2 (germline): SGHVS, FNYEAQ.

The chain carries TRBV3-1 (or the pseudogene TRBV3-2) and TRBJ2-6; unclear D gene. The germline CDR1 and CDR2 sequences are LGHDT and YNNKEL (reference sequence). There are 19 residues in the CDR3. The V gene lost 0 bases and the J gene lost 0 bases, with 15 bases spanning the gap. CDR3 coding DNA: TGTGCCAGCAGCCAAGATGTCGGTTCCACCTACTCTGGGGCCAACGTCCTGACTTTC. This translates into CASSQDVGSTYSGANVLTF.

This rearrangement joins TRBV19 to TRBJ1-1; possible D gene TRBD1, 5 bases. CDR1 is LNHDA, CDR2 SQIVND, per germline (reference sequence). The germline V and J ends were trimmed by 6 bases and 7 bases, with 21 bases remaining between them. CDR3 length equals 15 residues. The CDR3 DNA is TGTGCCAGTAGCCCGGGAGGGGCGCCGGGGGATGAAGCTTTCTTT. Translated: CASSPGGAPGDEAFF.

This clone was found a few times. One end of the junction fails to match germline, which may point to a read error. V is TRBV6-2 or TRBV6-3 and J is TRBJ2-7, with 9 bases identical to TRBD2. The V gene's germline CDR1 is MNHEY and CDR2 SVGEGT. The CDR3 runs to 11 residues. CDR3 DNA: TGTGCCAGCAGTGGACTAGCGCCCCCGACCTTC. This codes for CASSGLAPPTF.

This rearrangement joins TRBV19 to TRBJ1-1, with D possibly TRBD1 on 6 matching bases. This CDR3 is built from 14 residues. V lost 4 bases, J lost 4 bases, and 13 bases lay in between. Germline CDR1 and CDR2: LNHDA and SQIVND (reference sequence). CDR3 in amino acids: CASSTGRGATEAFF. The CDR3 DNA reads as TGTGCCAGTAGTACCGGCCGGGGGGCCACTGAAGCTTTCTTT.

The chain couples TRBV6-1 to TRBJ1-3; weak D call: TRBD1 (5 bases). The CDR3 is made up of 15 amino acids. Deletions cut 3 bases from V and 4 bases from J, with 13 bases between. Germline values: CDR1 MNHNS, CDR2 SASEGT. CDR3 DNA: TGTGCCAGCAGTGAGGCAGGGTTCTCCGGAAACACCATATATTTT. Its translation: CASSEAGFSGNTIYF.

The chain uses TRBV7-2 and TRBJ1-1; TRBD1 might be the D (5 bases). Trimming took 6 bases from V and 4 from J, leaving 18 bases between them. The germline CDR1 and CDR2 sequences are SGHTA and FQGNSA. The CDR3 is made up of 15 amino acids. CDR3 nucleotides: TGTGCCAGCAGTAACCGCCGGGGGTTGGGCACTGAAGCTTTCTTT. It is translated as CASSNRRGLGTEAFF.

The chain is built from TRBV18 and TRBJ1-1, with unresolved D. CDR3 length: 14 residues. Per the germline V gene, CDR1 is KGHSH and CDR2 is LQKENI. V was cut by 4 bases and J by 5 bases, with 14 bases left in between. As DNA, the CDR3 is TGTGCCAGCTCACTGGCGACTGCGGGGACTGAAGCTTTCTTT. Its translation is CASSLATAGTEAFF.

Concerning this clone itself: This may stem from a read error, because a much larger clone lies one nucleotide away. The CDR3 DNA sequence: TGTGCCAGCAGCTTAACAGGGGGCACTGAAGCTTTCTTT. It yields the protein CASSLTGGTEAFF. The V and J genes are TRBV11-3 and TRBJ1-1; 8 nucleotides line up with TRBD1. Germline V gene sequence: CDR1 SGHNT, CDR2 YENEEA. CDR3 size: 13 residues. V trimming: 2 bases; J trimming: 4 bases; junction bases outside the gene matches: 0.

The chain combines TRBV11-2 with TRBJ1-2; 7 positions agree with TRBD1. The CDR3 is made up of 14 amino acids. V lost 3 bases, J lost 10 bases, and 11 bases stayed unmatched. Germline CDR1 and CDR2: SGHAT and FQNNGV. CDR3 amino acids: CASSFSQAGGYYTF. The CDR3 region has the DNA TGTGCCAGCAGCTTTAGTCAGGCAGGGGGATACTACACCTTC.

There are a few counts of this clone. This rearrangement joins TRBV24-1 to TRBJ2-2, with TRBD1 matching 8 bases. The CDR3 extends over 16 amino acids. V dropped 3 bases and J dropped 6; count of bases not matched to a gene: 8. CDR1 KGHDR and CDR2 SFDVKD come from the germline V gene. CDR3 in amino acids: CATSDGRPGGSGELFF. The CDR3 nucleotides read TGTGCCACCAGTGATGGGAGACCAGGGGGCTCCGGGGAGCTGTTTTTT.

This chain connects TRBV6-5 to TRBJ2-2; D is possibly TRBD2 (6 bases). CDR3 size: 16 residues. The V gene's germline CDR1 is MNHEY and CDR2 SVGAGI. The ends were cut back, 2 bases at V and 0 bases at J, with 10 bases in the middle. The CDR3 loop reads CASSYRRGTNTGELFF. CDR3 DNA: TGTGCCAGCAGTTACCGGCGGGGTACGAACACCGGGGAGCTGTTTTTT.

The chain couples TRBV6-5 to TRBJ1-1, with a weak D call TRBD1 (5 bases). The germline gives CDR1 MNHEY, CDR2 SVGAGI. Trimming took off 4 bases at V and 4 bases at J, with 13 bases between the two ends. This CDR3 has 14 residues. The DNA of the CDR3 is TGTGCCAGCAGTTCCCCCGCGCAGGGCACTGAAGCTTTCTTT. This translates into CASSSPAQGTEAFF.

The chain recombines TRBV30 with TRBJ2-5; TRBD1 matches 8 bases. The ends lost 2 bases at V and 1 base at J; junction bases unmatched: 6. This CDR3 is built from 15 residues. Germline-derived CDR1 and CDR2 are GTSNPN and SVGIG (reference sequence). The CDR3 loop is CAWSSGGIVQETQYF. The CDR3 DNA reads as TGTGCCTGGAGTTCAGGGGGCATCGTCCAAGAGACCCAGTACTTC.

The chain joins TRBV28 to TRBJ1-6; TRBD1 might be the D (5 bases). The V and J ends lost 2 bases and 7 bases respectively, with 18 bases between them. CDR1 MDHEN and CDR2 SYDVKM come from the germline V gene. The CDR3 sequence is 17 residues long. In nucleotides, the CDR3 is TGTGCCAGCAGTTTAAAGGGGATCCAAGGAAACAATTCACCCCTCCACTTT. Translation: CASSLKGIQGNNSPLHF.

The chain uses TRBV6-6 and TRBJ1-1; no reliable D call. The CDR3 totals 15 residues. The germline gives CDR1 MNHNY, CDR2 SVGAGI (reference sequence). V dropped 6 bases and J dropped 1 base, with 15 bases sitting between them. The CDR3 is CASSLRHLGNTEAFF. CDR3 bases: TGTGCCAGCAGCCTGCGGCACCTTGGGAACACTGAAGCTTTCTTT.

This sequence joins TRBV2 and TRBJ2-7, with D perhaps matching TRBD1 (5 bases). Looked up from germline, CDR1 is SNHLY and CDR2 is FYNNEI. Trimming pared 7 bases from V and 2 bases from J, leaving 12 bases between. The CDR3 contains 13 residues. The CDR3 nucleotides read TGTGCCAGCATGGGGCTTCTCACCTACGAGCAGTACTTC. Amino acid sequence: CASMGLLTYEQYF.